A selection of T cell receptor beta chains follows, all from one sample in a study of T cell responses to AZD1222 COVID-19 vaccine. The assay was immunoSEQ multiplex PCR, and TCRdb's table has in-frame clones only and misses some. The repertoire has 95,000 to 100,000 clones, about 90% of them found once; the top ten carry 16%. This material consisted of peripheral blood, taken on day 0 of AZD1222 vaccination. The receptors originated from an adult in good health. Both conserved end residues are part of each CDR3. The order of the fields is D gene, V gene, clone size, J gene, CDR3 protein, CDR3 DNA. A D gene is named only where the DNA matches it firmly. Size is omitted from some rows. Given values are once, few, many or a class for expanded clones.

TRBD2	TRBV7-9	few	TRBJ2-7	CASSLGLAGERSYEQYF	TGTGCCAGCAGCTTGGGGCTAGCGGGAGAAAGGTCCTACGAGCAGTACTTC
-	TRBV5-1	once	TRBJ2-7	CASSSTVSYEQYF	TGCGCCAGCAGCTCGACCGTGTCGTACGAGCAGTACTTC
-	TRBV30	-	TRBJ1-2	CAWSVVGQGVYTF	TGTGCCTGGAGTGTAGTTGGGCAGGGAGTCTACACCTTC
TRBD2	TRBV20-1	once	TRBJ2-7	CSASTAGVVYEQYF	TGCAGTGCTAGTACGGCGGGAGTGGTCTACGAGCAGTACTTC
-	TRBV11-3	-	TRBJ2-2	CASSLHTGELFF	TGTGCCAGCAGCCTCCACACCGGGGAGCTGTTTTTT
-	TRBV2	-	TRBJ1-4	CASLEDRTNEKLFF	TGTGCCAGCCTTGAGGACAGAACTAATGAAAAACTGTTTTTT
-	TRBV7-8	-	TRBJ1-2	CASSRTDRTDGYTF	TGTGCCAGCAGCCGGACAGACAGAACCGATGGCTACACCTTC
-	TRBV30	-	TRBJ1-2	CAWSGPQASRGYTF	TGTGCCTGGAGTGGGCCACAGGCTAGTAGGGGCTACACCTTC
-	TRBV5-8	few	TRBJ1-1	CASSLGVGRAEAFF	TGTGCCAGCAGCTTGGGAGTGGGGCGCGCTGAAGCTTTCTTT
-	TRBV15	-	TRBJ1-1	CATSRPYTGNTEAFF	TGTGCCACCAGCAGACCCTATACAGGGAACACTGAAGCTTTCTTT
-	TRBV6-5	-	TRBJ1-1	CASRLGDTEAFF	TGTGCCAGCAGGCTGGGGGACACTGAAGCTTTCTTT
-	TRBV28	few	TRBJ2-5	CASSFSQHTQYF	TGTGCCAGCAGTTTTTCTCAGCATACCCAGTACTTC
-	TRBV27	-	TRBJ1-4	CASSVGLTNEKLFF	TGTGCCAGCAGCGTGGGGTTAACTAATGAAAAACTGTTTTTT
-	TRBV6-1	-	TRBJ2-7	CASSELRYEQYF	TGTGCCAGCAGTGAACTGCGTTACGAGCAGTACTTC
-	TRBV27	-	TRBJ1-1	CASSFFARLNTEAFF	TGTGCCAGCAGTTTTTTCGCCAGGCTGAACACTGAAGCTTTCTTT
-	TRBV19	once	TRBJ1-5	CASKVGGSNQPQHF	TGTGCCAGTAAAGTAGGGGGGAGCAATCAGCCCCAGCATTTT
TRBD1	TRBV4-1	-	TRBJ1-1	CASSLFRTGREGRTEAFF	TGCGCCAGCAGCCTATTTCGGACAGGGCGCGAGGGGCGCACTGAAGCTTTCTTT
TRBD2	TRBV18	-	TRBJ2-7	CASSTRERSEQYF	TGTGCCAGCTCCACGCGGGAGAGGAGCGAGCAGTACTTC
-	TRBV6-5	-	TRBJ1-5	CASTQGAGRNQPQHF	TGTGCCAGCACCCAGGGCGCAGGGCGCAATCAGCCCCAGCATTTT
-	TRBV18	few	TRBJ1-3	CASSPFDGSSGNTIYF	TGTGCCAGCTCACCGTTTGACGGGAGCTCTGGAAACACCATATATTTT
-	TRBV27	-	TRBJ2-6	CASSLGTTGANVLTF	TGTGCCAGCAGTTTAGGGACAACTGGGGCCAACGTCCTGACTTTC
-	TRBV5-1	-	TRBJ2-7	CASSHTSSYEQYF	TGCGCCAGCAGCCACACGAGCTCCTACGAGCAGTACTTC
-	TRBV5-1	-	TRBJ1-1	CASSLEKGEAFF	TGCGCCAGCAGCTTAGAGAAGGGTGAAGCTTTCTTT
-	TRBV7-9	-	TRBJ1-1	CASSPLFQVKSNTEAFF	TGTGCCAGCAGCCCCCTATTTCAAGTTAAGTCGAACACTGAAGCTTTCTTT
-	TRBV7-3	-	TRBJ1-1	CASSLSVNTEAFF	TGTGCCAGCAGCTTATCCGTGAACACTGAAGCTTTCTTT
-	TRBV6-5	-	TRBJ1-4	CASTRRLSNEKLFF	TGTGCCAGCACCCGACGACTTTCGAATGAAAAACTGTTTTTT
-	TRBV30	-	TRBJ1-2	CAWIEMGGYGYTF	TGTGCCTGGATCGAGATGGGGGGCTATGGCTACACCTTC
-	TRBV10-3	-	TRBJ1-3	CAIAGGVNSGNTIYF	TGTGCCATCGCGGGGGGGGTCAACTCTGGAAACACCATATATTTT
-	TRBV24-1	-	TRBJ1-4	CATSDLLFRGLPSNEKLFF	TGTGCCACCAGTGATTTGCTTTTCCGGGGCTTACCGAGTAATGAAAAACTGTTTTTT
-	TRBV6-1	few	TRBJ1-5	CASSEAGRGSFRNQPQHF	TGTGCCAGCAGTGAAGCGGGGCGGGGGTCATTTCGCAATCAGCCCCAGCATTTT
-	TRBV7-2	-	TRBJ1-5	CASSPSGQPNQPQHF	TGTGCCAGCAGCCCCTCGGGGCAGCCGAATCAGCCCCAGCATTTT
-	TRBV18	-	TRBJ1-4	CASSLTTDEKLFF	TGTGCCAGCTCACTCACGACAGACGAAAAACTGTTTTTT
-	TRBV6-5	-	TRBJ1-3	CASRGLYSGNTIYF	TGTGCCAGCCGAGGTCTGTACTCTGGAAACACCATATATTTT
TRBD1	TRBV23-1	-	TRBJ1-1	CASSPPTGPMNTEAFF	TGCGCCAGCAGTCCCCCGACAGGGCCTATGAACACTGAAGCTTTCTTT
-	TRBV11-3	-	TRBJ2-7	CASSLGPGPSYEQYF	TGTGCCAGCAGCTTAGGCCCGGGACCCTCCTACGAGCAGTACTTC
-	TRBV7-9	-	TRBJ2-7	CASSYSPLGYEQYF	TGTGCCAGCAGCTATTCCCCATTGGGCTACGAGCAGTACTTC